The 30 T cell receptor beta chains reported below all come from one sample, sequenced in a study of spatial heterogeneity in lung cancer. Study-wide results and caveats: Counts of expanded alpha and beta TCRs within tumors tracked the tumor nonsynonymous mutation count.

The time point was: sample taken at primary tumor resection. These TCRs' antigens remain unknown. TCRdb re-derived calls from the 5' RACE reads in MiXCR, one entry per CDR3 protein. This table holds about 820 distinct CDR3 sequences, around 6.7% found once. The sequencing used lung tumor tissue, collected at surgery. Receptors were obtained from a female donor with early-stage non-small cell lung cancer.

This clonotype rates as large. The J gene is TRBJ2-5, the V gene TRBV7-2, with 8 bases matching TRBD2. V trimming: 4 bases; J trimming: 2 bases; junction bases outside the gene matches: 15. There are 18 residues in the CDR3. Per the germline V gene, CDR1 is SGHTA and CDR2 is FQGNSA. The CDR3 region is CASSSGLGLAGFQETQYF. The CDR3 bases are TGTGCCAGCAGCTCTGGCTTGGGGCTAGCGGGCTTTCAAGAGACCCAGTACTTC.

This clonotype is judged medium-sized (0.01 to 0.1%). This chain links TRBV30 with TRBJ2-3; 7 bases are a match to TRBD1. Germline CDR1 is GTSNPN and CDR2 is SVGIG (reference sequence). The CDR3 sequence is 14 residues long. V lost 4 bases and J lost 6; bases outside the gene matches: 10. DNA for the CDR3: TGTGCCTGGACTGGGGCAGGGGGTTCGGATACGCAGTATTTT. Protein: CAWTGAGGSDTQYF.

This clonotype is medium-sized within its sample. The rearrangement joins TRBV7-2 to TRBJ2-7; the D gene is possibly TRBD2 (6 bases). CDR3 length: 14 residues. The V gene's germline CDR1 is SGHTA and CDR2 FQGNSA. Trimming pared 7 bases from V and 3 bases from J, leaving 16 bases between. The chain's CDR3 is CASTPGGFLYEQYF. Here the CDR3 DNA reads TGTGCCAGCACCCCTGGGGGGTTCCTCTACGAGCAGTACTTC.

This clonotype is medium-sized (0.01 to 0.1%) in the sample. V is TRBV10-3 and J is TRBJ1-1; TRBD1 agrees at 8 bases. The CDR3 totals 14 residues. Germline-derived CDR1 and CDR2 are ENHRY and SYGVKD. J gave up 2 bases and V 5 bases, and 4 bases lay outside the gene matches. CDR3 protein: CAISSGTGNTEAFF. The CDR3 coding sequence is TGTGCCATCAGTTCCGGGACAGGCAACACTGAAGCTTTCTTT.

This clonotype is classed as medium-sized. This rearrangement joins TRBV20-1 to TRBJ2-2, with 9 positions matching TRBD1. The germline gives CDR1 DFQATT, CDR2 SNEGSKA (reference sequence). The V gene end was trimmed by 4 bases and the J gene end by 3 bases; junction bases not matched to a gene: 12. The CDR3 consists of 17 residues. As DNA, the CDR3 is TGCAGTGCTACGTCCGGGACAGGGCTGCGGCACACCGGGGAGCTGTTTTTT. This gives the protein CSATSGTGLRHTGELFF.

Sample share makes this clonotype large. This sequence joins TRBV20-1 and TRBJ1-1; D is ambiguous. The ends were cut back, 5 bases at V and 1 base at J, with 17 bases in the middle. The CDR3 is 15 amino acids. The germline CDR1 and CDR2 sequences are DFQATT and SNEGSKA (reference sequence). The CDR3 DNA reads TGCAGTGCTTCCTCAGGTGCTCGGGGGAACACTGAAGCTTTCTTT. It codes for CSASSGARGNTEAFF.

This clonotype was counted ten times or more. The V gene is TRBV4-1, the J gene TRBJ2-2, with 8 bases aligning to TRBD1. CDR1 is MGHRA and CDR2 is YSYEKL in the germline V gene. The CDR3 contains 15 residues. J gave up 7 bases and V 3 bases, and 7 bases lay outside the gene matches. The CDR3 spells CASSHSQGAVGELFF. The CDR3 DNA reads TGCGCCAGCAGCCACAGTCAGGGGGCGGTCGGGGAGCTGTTTTTT.

This clonotype was seen a few times. The V call is TRBV11-2, the J call TRBJ1-4; 8 bases map to TRBD1. Germline V gives CDR1 SGHAT, CDR2 FQNNGV. Trimming removed 5 bases from V and 4 bases from J; junction bases left unmatched: 9. This CDR3 is built from 16 residues. The CDR3 spells CASSPGGRLFNEKLFF. As DNA, the CDR3 is TGTGCCAGCAGCCCAGGGGGCCGCCTTTTTAATGAAAAACTGTTTTTT.

This clonotype is labeled as medium-sized. The J gene is TRBJ1-2, the V gene TRBV11-2; 8 bases align to TRBD1. This CDR3 has 13 residues. V lost 5 bases and J lost 8; bases outside the gene matches: 7. Germline CDR1 is SGHAT and CDR2 is FQNNGV. CDR3 region: CASSPRGRRGYTF. The CDR3 DNA reads as TGTGCCAGCAGCCCCAGGGGGCGGCGAGGCTACACCTTC.

By share, this clonotype counts as medium-sized. The genes are TRBV28 and TRBJ2-5; 11 positions match TRBD2. The V and J ends lost 6 bases and 4 bases, in that order; junction bases with no gene match: 7. The CDR3 totals 15 residues. Per the germline V gene, CDR1 is MDHEN and CDR2 is SYDVKM. The CDR3 reads CASSPPGLAGETQYF. In nucleotides, the CDR3 is TGTGCCAGCAGCCCGCCCGGACTAGCGGGAGAGACCCAGTACTTC.

This clonotype is labeled as medium-sized (0.01 to 0.1%). The rearrangement joins TRBV28 to TRBJ1-2, with D hard to call. From germline, CDR1 is MDHEN and CDR2 SYDVKM. This CDR3 contains 15 residues. Trimming left V 4 bases short and J 5 bases short, with 17 bases between. CDR3 coding DNA: TGTGCCAGCAGTTCATACCCCCAGGCTGGGTATGGCTACACCTTC. It translates to CASSSYPQAGYGYTF.

By sample fraction, this clonotype is medium-sized. This rearrangement joins TRBV4-2 to TRBJ2-7, with 11 bases identical to TRBD2. Losses at the gene ends were 3 bases for V and 2 bases for J; bases not matched to a gene: 12. The CDR3 runs to 18 residues. Germline CDR1 and CDR2: LGHNA and YNFKEQ. The CDR3 loop is CASSQGSDGTSGTYEQYF. The CDR3 region has the DNA TGTGCCAGCAGCCAGGGATCAGACGGGACTAGCGGAACCTACGAGCAGTACTTC.

This clonotype is deemed medium-sized. The gene calls are TRBV30 and TRBJ2-1, with D unclear. The CDR3 sequence is 12 residues long. V was shortened by 3 bases and J by 6 bases, with 9 bases between the two germline ends. In germline, CDR1 is GTSNPN, CDR2 SVGIG (reference sequence). CDR3 sequence (DNA): TGTGCCTGGAGCGCGGCGTTCAATGAGCAGTTCTTC. This translates into CAWSAAFNEQFF.

This clonotype qualifies as medium-sized. V is TRBV7-8 and J is TRBJ2-5; weak D call: TRBD2 (6 bases). Trimming removed 2 bases from V and 5 bases from J, with 12 bases in between. The CDR3 has 14 amino acids. Looked up from germline, CDR1 is SGHVS and CDR2 is FQNEAQ. DNA for the CDR3: TGTGCCAGCAGCTTACGACTAGATGCGGAGACCCAGTACTTC. Translating gives CASSLRLDAETQYF. The whole variable domain, filled in from reference TRBV7-8 and TRBJ2-5, reads GAGVSQSPRYKVAKRGQDVALRCDPISGHVSLFWYQQALGQGPEFLTYFQNEAQLDKSGLPSDRFFAERPEGSVSTLKIQRTQQEDSAVYLCASSLRLDAETQYFGPGTRLLVL.

This clonotype counts as hyperexpanded. The chain combines TRBV6-5 with TRBJ2-1; D unclear. V dropped 11 bases and J dropped 2 bases, with 13 bases sitting between them. CDR3 length: 13 amino acids. CDR1 MNHEY and CDR2 SVGAGI come from the germline V gene. CDR3 nucleotide sequence: TGTGCCTCCACGGCTGGCCCCTACAATGAGCAGTTCTTC. It yields the protein CASTAGPYNEQFF.

In this sample, this clonotype is large. The chain carries TRBV6-5 and TRBJ1-4; D remains ambiguous. CDR1 and CDR2 from the germline V gene are MNHEY and SVGAGI. V was shortened by 2 bases and J by 4 bases, with 8 bases between the two germline ends. The CDR3 has 14 amino acids. This chain's CDR3 is CASSYGGDNEKLFF. The CDR3 nucleotides are TGTGCCAGCAGTTACGGTGGGGATAATGAAAAACTGTTTTTT.

By share, this clonotype ranks as medium-sized. The chain has TRBV4-3 and TRBJ1-2; D ambiguous. The germline gives CDR1 LGHNA, CDR2 YSLEER. Trimming pared 4 bases from V and 1 base from J, leaving 7 bases between. The CDR3 extends over 13 amino acids. CDR3 loop: CASSPGLNYGYTF. In DNA, the CDR3 is TGCGCCAGCAGCCCAGGACTTAACTATGGCTACACCTTC.

This clonotype is labeled as medium-sized. The gene calls are TRBV11-2 and TRBJ1-4, with D tentatively TRBD1 (6 bases). Germline lookup yields CDR1 SGHAT and CDR2 FQNNGV. The CDR3 runs to 14 residues. The ends were cut back, 5 bases at V and 7 bases at J, with 14 bases in the middle. In nucleotides, the CDR3 is TGTGCCAGCAGCCCTGGGGACAAGTTTGAAAAACTGTTTTTT. This gives the protein CASSPGDKFEKLFF. Supplemented by reference TRBV11-2 and TRBJ1-4, the full variable domain reads EAGVAQSPRYKIIEKRQSVAFWCNPISGHATLYWYQQILGQGPKLLIQFQNNGVVDDSQLPKDRFSAERLKGVDSTLKIQPAKLEDSAVYLCASSPGDKFEKLFFGSGTQLSVL.

Judged by abundance, this clonotype is medium-sized. The genes are TRBV4-3 and TRBJ2-2; 11 bases line up with TRBD2. The trim removed 2 bases at V and 3 bases at J, leaving 11 bases unmatched. This CDR3 comprises 19 residues. Germline-derived CDR1 and CDR2 are LGHNA and YSLEER. In DNA, the CDR3 is TGCGCCAGCAGCCAACGGCTGACTAGCGGGATGGCACACACCGGGGAGCTGTTTTTT. It translates to CASSQRLTSGMAHTGELFF.

In its sample, this clonotype is medium-sized. V usage is TRBV7-8 and J usage is TRBJ2-3, with 13 bases lining up with TRBD2. V lost 4 bases, J lost 2 bases, and 3 bases stayed unmatched. The CDR3 loop spans 16 amino acids. Germline values: CDR1 SGHVS, CDR2 FQNEAQ. The CDR3 DNA sequence: TGTGCCAGCAGCTCGGGACTAGCGGGATTCACAGATACGCAGTATTTT. Translated: CASSSGLAGFTDTQYF.

This clonotype is medium-sized within its sample. The chain carries TRBV27 and TRBJ1-2, with 7 nucleotides matching TRBD1. This CDR3 comprises 14 residues. The germline gives CDR1 MNHEY, CDR2 SMNVEV (reference sequence). The junction had 11 bases not matched to a gene; V was cut back by 6 bases and J by 7 bases. The CDR3: CASSPVGTAFGYTF. The CDR3 DNA reads TGTGCCAGCAGCCCGGTGGGGACAGCGTTTGGCTACACCTTC.

This clonotype is judged large. The chain recombines TRBV5-4 with TRBJ1-1; 7 nucleotides line up with TRBD1. CDR1 is SGHNT, CDR2 YYREEE, per germline (reference sequence). The CDR3 contains 14 residues. J was trimmed by 7 bases and V by 5 bases; bases with no gene match: 11. DNA of the CDR3: TGTGCCAGCAGACAACAGGGGACTGACGGTGAAGCTTTCTTT. Amino acid sequence: CASRQQGTDGEAFF.

This clonotype rates as large. The chain carries TRBV13 and TRBJ1-2, with TRBD1 matching 7 bases. The trim removed 0 bases at V and 6 bases at J, leaving 4 bases unmatched. CDR3 size: 14 residues. Per germline, CDR1 PRHDT and CDR2 FYEKMQ (reference sequence). CDR3 DNA sequence: TGTGCCAGCAGCTTAGGCAGAGGGGGCCATGGCTACACCTTC. Encoded protein: CASSLGRGGHGYTF. The full variable domain, in which reference TRBV13 and TRBJ1-2 provide the parts outside the CDR3, is AAGVIQSPRHLIKEKRETATLKCYPIPRHDTVYWYQQGPGQDPQFLISFYEKMQSDKGSIPDRFSAQQFSDYHSELNMSSLELGDSALYFCASSLGRGGHGYTFGSGTRLTVV.

The chain recombines TRBV20-1 with TRBJ2-3, with 9 bases identical to TRBD2. V was pared by 7 bases and J by 1 base, with 3 bases of the junction left unmatched. This CDR3 has 13 residues. Germline CDR1 reads DFQATT; CDR2 reads SNEGSKA (reference sequence). The CDR3 bases are TGCAGTGGGAGGACTAGCGGCACAGATACGCAGTATTTT. Its translation: CSGRTSGTDTQYF.

V usage is TRBV5-1 and J usage is TRBJ2-7, with a weak D call TRBD2 (6 bases). Trimming shortened V by 4 bases and J by 5 bases, and 10 bases separated the two germline ends. The germline CDR1 and CDR2 sequences are SGHRS and YFSETQ. The CDR3 spans 12 residues. CDR3 sequence reads: CASSAGTHEQYF. The CDR3 nucleotides are TGCGCCAGCAGCGCCGGGACTCACGAGCAGTACTTC.

By proportion, this clonotype is large. The CDR3 is CASSQDSLAYEQYF. CDR3 coding DNA: TGTGCCAGCAGCCAAGATAGCCTGGCTTATGAACAGTACTTC. The chain recombines TRBV4-2 with TRBJ2-7; no firm D call. CDR1 and CDR2 from the germline V gene are LGHNA and YNFKEQ. Deletions cut 0 bases from V and 10 bases from J, with 16 bases between. There are 14 residues in the CDR3.

This clonotype is large in the sample. The V call is TRBV23-1, the J call TRBJ2-1; tentatively, D is TRBD1 or TRBD2 (5 bases each). TRBV23-1 is annotated as an ORF whose role is uncertain. Trimming removed 2 bases from V and 0 bases from J, with 20 bases in between. The CDR3 has 19 residues. The CDR3 region is CASSQPPQRDPSSYNEQFF. As DNA, the CDR3 is TGCGCCAGCAGTCAACCCCCCCAACGGGACCCCAGCTCCTACAATGAGCAGTTCTTC.

This clonotype is labeled medium-sized. The rearrangement links TRBV7-2 to TRBJ2-7; D might be TRBD2 (6 bases). Germline-derived CDR1 and CDR2 are SGHTA and FQGNSA. Trimming took off 4 bases at V and 5 bases at J, with 18 bases between the two ends. This CDR3 has 15 amino acids. CDR3 bases: TGTGCCAGCAGCTCGCGGAGGGCCCTTTCTCACGAGCAGTACTTC. It yields the protein CASSSRRALSHEQYF.

This clonotype is classed as medium-sized. V is TRBV29-1 and J is TRBJ2-1; TRBD2 matches 8 bases. CDR3 length: 13 amino acids. The germline CDR1 and CDR2 sequences are SQVTM and ANQGSEA. After removal of 7 bases from V and 4 bases from J, the junction contained 6 bases not matched to a gene. CDR3 sequence (DNA): TGCAGCGCGAGAGCGGGAGAATACAATGAGCAGTTCTTC. It codes for CSARAGEYNEQFF.

The rearrangement uses TRBV19 and TRBJ2-2; D uncertain. This CDR3 has 13 residues. The V gene's germline CDR1 is LNHDA and CDR2 SQIVND (reference sequence). The DNA of the CDR3 is TGTGACTGCCGGCGAACTAACACCGGGGAGCTGTTTTTT. Translation: CDCRRTNTGELFF.